Reported below is one T cell receptor beta chain. Template switching added UMIs carrying a 6-nucleotide sample barcode. TCRdb reprocessed the 5' RACE reads and keeps a single row for each CDR3 protein, giving no DNA. Here the sample table reports roughly 320,000 distinct CDR3 sequences. The CDR3 loop spans 13 amino acids. Germline V lookup: CDR1 SQVTM, CDR2 ANQGSEA. These data come from a study of monozygotic twins with inflammatory bowel disease. The sequenced sample consisted of blood. This chain connects TRBV29-1 to TRBJ2-1; as DNA is missing, the TRBD2 call by TCRdb cannot be tested. The clonotype comes from a human donor with ulcerative colitis or Crohn's disease, or a healthy co-twin of an affected twin (not recorded which). CDR3 amino acids: CSVELAGYSEQFF.